A selection of T cell receptor beta chains follows, all from one sample in a study of control samples from healthy donors and cancer patients. The protocol was immunoSEQ multiplex PCR, while the TCRdb copy is restricted to in-frame clones and leaves out a portion. The sample has 100,000 to 150,000 clones; roughly 91% are singletons. What was sequenced was PBMCs. Source of these receptors: a man aged 45-65 years with head and neck cancer. Both conserved end residues are part of each CDR3. Fields, in order: V gene, clone size, J gene, CDR3 length, D gene, CDR3 DNA, CDR3 protein. The D gene is left open where the match is weak. The size field is filled for only some rows; it gives once, few, many or a size class.

v_gene: TRBV27; abundance: -; j_gene: TRBJ1-1; len: 14; d_gene: TRBD1; CDR3nt: TGTGCCAGCAGTTTTACAGGGGCCGGGACTGAAGCTTTCTTT; CDR3aa: CASSFTGAGTEAFF
v_gene: TRBV7-2; abundance: -; j_gene: TRBJ2-2; len: 15; d_gene: TRBD1; CDR3nt: TGTGCCAGCAGTAGTATCCGGGACAGGGACGGGGAGCTGTTTTTT; CDR3aa: CASSSIRDRDGELFF
v_gene: TRBV4-2; abundance: -; j_gene: TRBJ2-2; len: 15; d_gene: -; CDR3nt: TGTGCCAGCAGCCGAGTCGGGACTAACACCGGGGAGCTGTTTTTT; CDR3aa: CASSRVGTNTGELFF
v_gene: TRBV5-1; abundance: -; j_gene: TRBJ2-5; len: 16; d_gene: TRBD2; CDR3nt: TGCGCCAGCAGCCGAACCCGGAGCGGGGGTCGAGAGACCCAGTACTTC; CDR3aa: CASSRTRSGGRETQYF
v_gene: TRBV28; abundance: -; j_gene: TRBJ2-7; len: 13; d_gene: -; CDR3nt: TGTGCCAGCAGTTTAGGACTTGACTACGAGCAGTACTTC; CDR3aa: CASSLGLDYEQYF
v_gene: TRBV2; abundance: -; j_gene: TRBJ1-5; len: 16; d_gene: -; CDR3nt: TGTGCCAGCAGTCATTTGGACAAGCCTAGCAATCAGCCCCAGCATTTT; CDR3aa: CASSHLDKPSNQPQHF
v_gene: TRBV19; abundance: -; j_gene: TRBJ2-1; len: 14; d_gene: -; CDR3nt: TGTGCCAGTAGTGGAATCCCAGGCTTCGATGAGCAGTTCTTC; CDR3aa: CASSGIPGFDEQFF
v_gene: TRBV15; abundance: -; j_gene: TRBJ1-1; len: 15; d_gene: -; CDR3nt: TGTGCCACCAGCAGAGCGACACTGATGAACGCTGAAGCTTTCTTT; CDR3aa: CATSRATLMNAEAFF
v_gene: TRBV4-1; abundance: -; j_gene: TRBJ2-2; len: 13; d_gene: -; CDR3nt: TGCGCCAGCAGCCAATTCAACACCGGGGAGCTGTTTTTT; CDR3aa: CASSQFNTGELFF
v_gene: TRBV5-1; abundance: few; j_gene: TRBJ2-2; len: 17; d_gene: TRBD2; CDR3nt: TGCGCCAGCAGCCCACTTGGACCCCTCGGGAGGACCGGGGAGCTGTTTTTT; CDR3aa: CASSPLGPLGRTGELFF
v_gene: TRBV18; abundance: -; j_gene: TRBJ1-3; len: 15; d_gene: TRBD1; CDR3nt: TGTGCCAGCTCACCTCGGGGACAGGGGCCAAACACCATATATTTT; CDR3aa: CASSPRGQGPNTIYF
v_gene: TRBV14; abundance: -; j_gene: TRBJ1-1; len: 14; d_gene: -; CDR3nt: TGTGCCAGCAGCCCGAACACGGCGGACACTGAAGCTTTCTTT; CDR3aa: CASSPNTADTEAFF
v_gene: TRBV24-1; abundance: -; j_gene: TRBJ1-5; len: 16; d_gene: TRBD1; CDR3nt: TGTGCCACCAGTGACCAATCATCCGGGACAGGGAGGCCCCAGCATTTT; CDR3aa: CATSDQSSGTGRPQHF
v_gene: TRBV2; abundance: -; j_gene: TRBJ1-6; len: 11; d_gene: -; CDR3nt: TGTGCCAGCAGATCAGAATCACCCCTCCACTTT; CDR3aa: CASRSESPLHF
v_gene: TRBV5-6; abundance: -; j_gene: TRBJ1-2; len: 15; d_gene: -; CDR3nt: TGTGCCAGCAGCTTGGCCCCCCTACTTCACTATGGCTACACCTTC; CDR3aa: CASSLAPLLHYGYTF
v_gene: TRBV18; abundance: -; j_gene: TRBJ2-7; len: 11; d_gene: -; CDR3nt: TGTGCCAGCTCGTTCCTATACGAGCAGTACTTC; CDR3aa: CASSFLYEQYF
v_gene: TRBV28; abundance: -; j_gene: TRBJ1-1; len: 14; d_gene: -; CDR3nt: TGTGCCAGCAGTTTAAGGATTGGGGACACTGAAGCTTTCTTT; CDR3aa: CASSLRIGDTEAFF
v_gene: TRBV29-1; abundance: -; j_gene: TRBJ2-7; len: 13; d_gene: -; CDR3nt: TGCAGCGTTGCAGGGCTAAGCTCCTACGAGCAGTACTTC; CDR3aa: CSVAGLSSYEQYF
v_gene: TRBV30; abundance: -; j_gene: TRBJ1-3; len: 14; d_gene: -; CDR3nt: TGTGCCTGGAGTGTACCAACTTCTGGAAACACCATATATTTT; CDR3aa: CAWSVPTSGNTIYF
v_gene: TRBV2; abundance: -; j_gene: TRBJ2-7; len: 13; d_gene: -; CDR3nt: TGTGCCAGCAGGGCCCGGGGAGTTAGCGGGCAGTACTTC; CDR3aa: CASRARGVSGQYF
v_gene: TRBV6-5; abundance: -; j_gene: TRBJ2-1; len: 16; d_gene: -; CDR3nt: TGTGCCAGCAGTTACTCGTTAGGTGGGAGAAGGGATGAGCAGTTCTTC; CDR3aa: CASSYSLGGRRDEQFF
v_gene: TRBV10-3; abundance: -; j_gene: TRBJ1-1; len: 13; d_gene: -; CDR3nt: TGTGCCTCCAGGGACGGCGTGAACACTGAAGCTTTCTTT; CDR3aa: CASRDGVNTEAFF
v_gene: TRBV4-1; abundance: -; j_gene: TRBJ1-5; len: 15; d_gene: -; CDR3nt: TGCGCCAGCAGCCAGACACAACTTCGCAATCAGCCCCAGCATTTT; CDR3aa: CASSQTQLRNQPQHF
v_gene: TRBV18; abundance: -; j_gene: TRBJ1-5; len: 14; d_gene: -; CDR3nt: TGTGCCAGCTCACCGGGCGGGGGCAATCAGCCCCAGCATTTT; CDR3aa: CASSPGGGNQPQHF
v_gene: TRBV5-4; abundance: -; j_gene: TRBJ2-5; len: 15; d_gene: TRBD2; CDR3nt: TGTGCCAGCAGCTTGGCCCCTAGCGGGCAAGAGACCCAGTACTTC; CDR3aa: CASSLAPSGQETQYF
v_gene: TRBV27; abundance: -; j_gene: TRBJ2-1; len: 15; d_gene: -; CDR3nt: TGTGCCAGCAGTTCTGGCGGATCCTCCTACAATGAGCAGTTCTTC; CDR3aa: CASSSGGSSYNEQFF
v_gene: TRBV13; abundance: -; j_gene: TRBJ2-1; len: 15; d_gene: TRBD1; CDR3nt: TGTGCCAGCAGCCCCCGGGACAGCAACTACAATGAGCAGTTCTTC; CDR3aa: CASSPRDSNYNEQFF
v_gene: TRBV3-1/TRBV3-2; abundance: -; j_gene: TRBJ2-2; len: 16; d_gene: -; CDR3nt: TGTGCCAGCAGCCCTCGCCCTAGCGCGAACACCGGGGAGCTGTTTTTT; CDR3aa: CASSPRPSANTGELFF
v_gene: TRBV6-5; abundance: -; j_gene: TRBJ1-1; len: 14; d_gene: TRBD1; CDR3nt: TGTGCCAGCATCGGACAGGGTTCGGTATTCGAAGCTTTCTTT; CDR3aa: CASIGQGSVFEAFF
v_gene: TRBV7-9; abundance: -; j_gene: TRBJ2-1; len: 14; d_gene: -; CDR3nt: TGTGCCAGCAGCTTAGGAACTAGTGAGGCTGAGCAGTTCTTC; CDR3aa: CASSLGTSEAEQFF
v_gene: TRBV9; abundance: -; j_gene: TRBJ1-5; len: 14; d_gene: -; CDR3nt: TGTGCCAGCAGCGCAGGGAGGGAGGATCAGCCCCAGCATTTT; CDR3aa: CASSAGREDQPQHF
v_gene: TRBV5-1; abundance: -; j_gene: TRBJ1-6; len: 14; d_gene: TRBD1; CDR3nt: TGCGCCAGCAGCAGACAGGGGGCCGGGGCACCCCTCCACTTT; CDR3aa: CASSRQGAGAPLHF
v_gene: TRBV27; abundance: -; j_gene: TRBJ2-2; len: 16; d_gene: TRBD2; CDR3nt: TGTGCCAGCAGTCATGGACTAGCGGGTGGCACCGGGGAGCTGTTTTTT; CDR3aa: CASSHGLAGGTGELFF
v_gene: TRBV5-4; abundance: -; j_gene: TRBJ2-5; len: 14; d_gene: TRBD2; CDR3nt: TGTGCCAGCAGCTTCACCGGGACTAAAGAGACCCAGTACTTC; CDR3aa: CASSFTGTKETQYF
v_gene: TRBV11-2; abundance: once; j_gene: TRBJ2-7; len: 16; d_gene: TRBD2; CDR3nt: TGTGCCAGCAGCGGCGAAGGGCGACTAGCGGATTACGAGCAGTACTTC; CDR3aa: CASSGEGRLADYEQYF
v_gene: TRBV5-8; abundance: -; j_gene: TRBJ2-5; len: 14; d_gene: -; CDR3nt: TGTGCCAGCAGCTTATCCAGGTCCCAAGAGACCCAGTACTTC; CDR3aa: CASSLSRSQETQYF
v_gene: TRBV15; abundance: -; j_gene: TRBJ2-3; len: 14; d_gene: -; CDR3nt: TGTGCCACCAACGGGGCGACTAGCACAGATACGCAGTATTTT; CDR3aa: CATNGATSTDTQYF
v_gene: TRBV5-1; abundance: -; j_gene: TRBJ2-7; len: 13; d_gene: -; CDR3nt: TGCGCCAGCTGGGGAAGGGGATTCTACGAGCAGTACTTC; CDR3aa: CASWGRGFYEQYF
v_gene: TRBV11-2; abundance: -; j_gene: TRBJ2-7; len: 14; d_gene: -; CDR3nt: TGTGCCAGCAGCTTAGGGACGACAGGATACGAGCAGTACTTC; CDR3aa: CASSLGTTGYEQYF
v_gene: TRBV28; abundance: -; j_gene: TRBJ1-1; len: 16; d_gene: TRBD1; CDR3nt: TGTGCCAGCAGTTTCAGAATAGGGACAGGGGGTTCCGGAGCTTTCTTT; CDR3aa: CASSFRIGTGGSGAFF
v_gene: TRBV29-1; abundance: -; j_gene: TRBJ2-1; len: 17; d_gene: -; CDR3nt: TGCAGCGTTGAAGATCCCGTAACTAGCCCTATCGTTCATGAGCAGTTCTTC; CDR3aa: CSVEDPVTSPIVHEQFF
v_gene: TRBV5-1; abundance: -; j_gene: TRBJ2-1; len: 15; d_gene: -; CDR3nt: TGCGCCAGCGCCCAGAAGGACAGCTTCTACAATGAGCAGTTCTTC; CDR3aa: CASAQKDSFYNEQFF
v_gene: TRBV27; abundance: -; j_gene: TRBJ1-1; len: 16; d_gene: -; CDR3nt: TGTGCCAGCAGTTTATTAGGGATTGGTCCGGACACTGAAGCTTTCTTT; CDR3aa: CASSLLGIGPDTEAFF
v_gene: TRBV2; abundance: -; j_gene: TRBJ2-7; len: 17; d_gene: -; CDR3nt: TGTGCCAGCAGTGAAACAGGGGGGGTAGCGGTGGAATACGAGCAGTACTTC; CDR3aa: CASSETGGVAVEYEQYF
v_gene: TRBV18; abundance: few; j_gene: TRBJ1-1; len: 15; d_gene: -; CDR3nt: TGTGCCAGCTCAGATACTCAGGGTCGGATCACTGAAGCTTTCTTT; CDR3aa: CASSDTQGRITEAFF
v_gene: TRBV27; abundance: -; j_gene: TRBJ2-5; len: 14; d_gene: -; CDR3nt: TGTGCCAGCAGCCCGACATATGGCCAAGAGACCCAGTACTTC; CDR3aa: CASSPTYGQETQYF
v_gene: TRBV5-4; abundance: -; j_gene: TRBJ2-1; len: 15; d_gene: TRBD2; CDR3nt: TGTGCCAGCAGCTTGACTAGCGGGGCGAACAATGAGCAGTTCTTC; CDR3aa: CASSLTSGANNEQFF
v_gene: TRBV6-5; abundance: few; j_gene: TRBJ1-1; len: 14; d_gene: TRBD1; CDR3nt: TGTGCCAGCAGTTACCGACAGGGGGCTAAAGGAGCTTTCTTT; CDR3aa: CASSYRQGAKGAFF
v_gene: TRBV13; abundance: -; j_gene: TRBJ2-7; len: 14; d_gene: -; CDR3nt: TGTGCCAGCAGCTCCCCAGGGACCTCCTACGAGCAGTACTTC; CDR3aa: CASSSPGTSYEQYF
v_gene: TRBV27; abundance: -; j_gene: TRBJ2-3; len: 12; d_gene: -; CDR3nt: TGTGCCAGCAGTTCCTCATCCGATACGCAGTATTTT; CDR3aa: CASSSSSDTQYF